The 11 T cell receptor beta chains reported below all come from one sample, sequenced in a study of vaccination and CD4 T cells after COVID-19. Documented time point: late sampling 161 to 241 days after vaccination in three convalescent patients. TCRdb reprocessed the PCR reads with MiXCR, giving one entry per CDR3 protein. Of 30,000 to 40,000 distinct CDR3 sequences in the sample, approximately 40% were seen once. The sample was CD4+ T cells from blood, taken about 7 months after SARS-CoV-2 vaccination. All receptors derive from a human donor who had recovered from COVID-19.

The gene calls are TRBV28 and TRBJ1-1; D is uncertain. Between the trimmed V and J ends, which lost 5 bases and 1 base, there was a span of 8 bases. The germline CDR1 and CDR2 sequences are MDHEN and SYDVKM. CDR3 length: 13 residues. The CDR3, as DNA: TGTGCCAGCAGTCAAGACCCGAACACTGAAGCTTTCTTT. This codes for CASSQDPNTEAFF.

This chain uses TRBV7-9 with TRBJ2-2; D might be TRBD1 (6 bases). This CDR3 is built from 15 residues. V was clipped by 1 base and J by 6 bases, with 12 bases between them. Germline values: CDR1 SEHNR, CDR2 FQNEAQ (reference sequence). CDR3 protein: CASSLVAGVAGELFF. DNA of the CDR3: TGTGCCAGCAGCTTAGTGGCAGGGGTGGCCGGGGAGCTGTTTTTT.

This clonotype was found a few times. The CDR3 region is CAIQDGLAGEDTQYF. CDR3 bases: TGTGCCATCCAGGACGGACTAGCGGGAGAAGATACGCAGTATTTT. The chain recombines TRBV10-3 with TRBJ2-3, with 13 bases lining up with TRBD2. The CDR3 runs 15 residues. Looked up from germline, CDR1 is ENHRY and CDR2 is SYGVKD. The ends lost 8 bases at V and 5 bases at J; junction bases unmatched: 7.

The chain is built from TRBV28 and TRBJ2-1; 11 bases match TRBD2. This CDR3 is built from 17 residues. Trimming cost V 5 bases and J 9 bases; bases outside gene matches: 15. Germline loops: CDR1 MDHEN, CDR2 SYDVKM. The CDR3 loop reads CASSKLAGGPSWGEQFF. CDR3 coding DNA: TGTGCCAGCAGTAAATTAGCGGGAGGGCCGTCATGGGGTGAGCAGTTCTTC. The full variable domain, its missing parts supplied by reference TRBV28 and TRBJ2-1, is DVKVTQSSRYLVKRTGEKVFLECVQDMDHENMFWYRQDPGLGLRLIYFSYDVKMKEKGDIPEGYSVSREKKERFSLILESASTNQTSMYLCASSKLAGGPSWGEQFFGPGTRLTVL.

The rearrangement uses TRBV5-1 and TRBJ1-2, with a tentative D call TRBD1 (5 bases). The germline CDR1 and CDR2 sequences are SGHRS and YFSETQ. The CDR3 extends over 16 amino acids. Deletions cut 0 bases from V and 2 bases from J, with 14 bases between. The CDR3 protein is CASSLALGQTNYGYTF. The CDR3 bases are TGCGCCAGCAGCTTGGCTCTAGGACAAACAAACTATGGCTACACCTTC.

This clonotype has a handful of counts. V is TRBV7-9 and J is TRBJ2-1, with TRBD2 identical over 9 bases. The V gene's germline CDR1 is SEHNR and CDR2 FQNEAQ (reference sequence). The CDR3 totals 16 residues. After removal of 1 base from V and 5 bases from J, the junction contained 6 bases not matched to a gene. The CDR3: CASSLDTSGLNNEQFF. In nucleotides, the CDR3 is TGTGCCAGCAGCTTAGATACTAGCGGGTTGAACAATGAGCAGTTCTTC.

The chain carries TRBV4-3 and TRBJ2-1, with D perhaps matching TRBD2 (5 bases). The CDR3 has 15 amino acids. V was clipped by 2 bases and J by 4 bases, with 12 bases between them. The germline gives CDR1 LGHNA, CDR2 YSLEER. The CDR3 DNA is TGCGCCAGCAGCCAATTCCGGGAACAATACAATGAGCAGTTCTTC. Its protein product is CASSQFREQYNEQFF.

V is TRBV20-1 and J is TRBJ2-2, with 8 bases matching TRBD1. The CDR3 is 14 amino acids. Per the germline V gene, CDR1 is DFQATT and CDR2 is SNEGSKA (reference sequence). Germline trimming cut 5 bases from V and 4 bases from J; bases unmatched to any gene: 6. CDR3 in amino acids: CSAAGTGVTGELFF. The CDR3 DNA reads TGCAGTGCTGCCGGGACAGGTGTCACCGGGGAGCTGTTTTTT.

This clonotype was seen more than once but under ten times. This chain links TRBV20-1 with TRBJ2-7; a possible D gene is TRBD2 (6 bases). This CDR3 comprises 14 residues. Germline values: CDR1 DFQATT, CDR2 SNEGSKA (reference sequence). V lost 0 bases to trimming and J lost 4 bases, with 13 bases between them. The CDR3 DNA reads TGCAGTGCTAGAGATCTTCAGGACTATTACGAGCAGTACTTC. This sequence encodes CSARDLQDYYEQYF.

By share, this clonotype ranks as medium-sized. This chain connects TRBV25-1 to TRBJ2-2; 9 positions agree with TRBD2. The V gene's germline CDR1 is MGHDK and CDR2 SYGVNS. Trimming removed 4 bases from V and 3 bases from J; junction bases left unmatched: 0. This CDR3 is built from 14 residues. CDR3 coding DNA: TGTGCCAGCAGTGGGACTAGCGACACCGGGGAGCTGTTTTTT. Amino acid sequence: CASSGTSDTGELFF.

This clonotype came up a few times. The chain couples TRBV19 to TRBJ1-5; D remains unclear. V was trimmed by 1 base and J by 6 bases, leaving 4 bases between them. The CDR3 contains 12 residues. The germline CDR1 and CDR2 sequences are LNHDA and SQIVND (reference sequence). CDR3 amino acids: CASSIGSQPQHF. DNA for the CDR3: TGTGCCAGTAGTATAGGTAGTCAGCCCCAGCATTTT.